The clone carrying this T cell receptor (beta chain) was detected many times. Amplification of TCR beta CDR3 regions was performed using RNA transcripts as template. A set of HTBI primers served as the primers for a first-round RT-PCR of the TCR CDR3. TCRdb re-analysed the multiplex PCR reads in MiXCR, keeping a single row per CDR3 protein. The sample records 200,000 or so distinct CDR3 sequences, about a sixth being singletons. This entry is derived from a study of T cells in Graves' hyperthyroidism and ophthalmopathy. Graves' hyperthyroidism is called stable when ophthalmopathy does not progress within 18 months. V was pared by 3 bases and J by 6 bases, with 16 bases of the junction left unmatched. The CDR3 is 17 amino acids. Germline CDR1 and CDR2: MDHEN and SYDVKM.

Sequencing was performed on blood. The sequence was obtained from a woman in her fifties or sixties with Graves' hyperthyroidism. V and J are TRBV28 and TRBJ2-7, with TRBD2 matching over 8 bases. DNA for the CDR3: TGTGCCAGCAGTTTCCTGAAACTTAGCGGGAAAGTAGGCGAGCAGTACTTC. Its protein is CASSFLKLSGKVGEQYF.